The present T cell receptor (beta chain) was sequenced within a study of control samples from healthy donors and cancer patients. This CDR3 spans 14 amino acids. V lost 4 bases, J lost 0 bases, and 10 bases lay in between. CDR1 SEHNR and CDR2 FQNEAQ come from the germline V gene (reference sequence). Profiled with immunoSEQ multiplex PCR; TCRdb holds only in-frame clones, not every one. The data contain tens of thousands of clones, just over 90% of them seen just once; the ten biggest clones take up approximately 1.5%. The V call is TRBV7-9, the J call TRBJ2-7; D is tentatively TRBD1 or TRBD2 (6 bases each). This clonotype was obtained from a woman aged 25 to 45 in good health. Sequencing was carried out using blood. CDR3 sequence reads: CASSSRGPSYEQYF. CDR3 bases: TGTGCCAGCAGCTCTCGGGGGCCCTCCTACGAGCAGTACTTC. Supplemented by reference TRBV7-9 and TRBJ2-7, the full variable domain reads DTGVSQNPRHKITKRGQNVTFRCDPISEHNRLYWYRQTLGQGPEFLTYFQNEAQLEKSRLLSDRFSAERPKGSFSTLEIQRTEQGDSAMYLCASSSRGPSYEQYFGPGTRLTVT.